These T cell receptor beta chains were read from a single sample in a study of beta chain features in type 1 diabetes. This table comes from immunoSEQ multiplex PCR, and its TCRdb copy is limited to in-frame clones, with some not included. Of under 150,000 clones detected, around 7% appear once; the ten largest clones hold roughly 1.5%. The sequencing sample was made of central memory CD4+ T cells from blood. All receptors come from a woman aged 25 to 39 in good health. Each CDR3 is given with its conserved first and last residue. D genes are given only for firm matches. Only some rows state a clone size, as once, few, many or a class for expanded clones.

>TRBJ2-1|TRBD2|TRBV28|NA
CASSLVGRGTEQFF
TGTGCCAGCAGTTTAGTTGGGCGGGGGACGGAGCAGTTCTTC
>TRBJ2-3|TRBD2|TRBV28|few
CASSQPSGGTQYF
TGTGCCAGCAGCCAACCTAGCGGTGGAACGCAGTATTTT
>TRBJ2-3|NA|TRBV27|NA
CASSANRVSTDTQYF
TGTGCCAGCAGTGCCAACAGGGTTAGCACAGATACGCAGTATTTT
>TRBJ2-5|NA|TRBV19|once
CASSIVSQETQYF
TGTGCCAGTAGTATAGTCTCCCAAGAGACCCAGTACTTC
>TRBJ2-7|NA|TRBV5-1|NA
CASSLASSGTNPYEQYF
TGCGCCAGCAGCTTGGCCAGTAGCGGAACCAATCCCTACGAGCAGTACTTC
>TRBJ2-5|TRBD1|TRBV18|many
CASFKDRVYETQYF
TGTGCCAGCTTTAAGGACAGGGTCTATGAGACCCAGTACTTC
>TRBJ2-7|NA|TRBV7-2|NA
CASSLGGFSYEQYF
TGTGCCAGCAGCTTAGGTGGCTTCTCCTACGAGCAGTACTTC
>TRBJ2-1|NA|TRBV19|NA
CASSIGRFGPNEQFF
TGTGCCAGTAGTATAGGGAGGTTCGGGCCCAATGAGCAGTTCTTC
>TRBJ2-7|TRBD2|TRBV7-2|NA
CASSSRGAGLAGVSYEQYF
TGTGCCAGCAGCTCAAGGGGAGCGGGACTAGCGGGAGTCTCCTACGAGCAGTACTTC
>TRBJ2-5|NA|TRBV5-1|few
CASSLQGLGETQYF
TGCGCCAGCAGCTTACAGGGTTTAGGAGAGACCCAGTACTTC
>TRBJ2-3|NA|TRBV19|NA
CASSFAGITDTQYF
TGTGCCAGTAGTTTCGCGGGTATAACAGATACGCAGTATTTT
>TRBJ2-2|NA|TRBV5-4|NA
CASSLTPNTGELFF
TGTGCCAGCAGCTTGACTCCGAACACCGGGGAGCTGTTTTTT
>TRBJ1-5|TRBD1|TRBV9|few
CASSVGTGYQPQHF
TGTGCCAGCAGCGTGGGGACAGGATATCAGCCCCAGCATTTT
>TRBJ2-1|TRBD2|TRBV7-6|few
CASSSGLAGSEQFF
TGTGCCAGCAGCTCAGGACTAGCGGGAAGTGAGCAGTTCTTC